A single sample is the source of the 7 T cell receptor beta chains below, sequenced in a study of PD-1 blockade in classical Hodgkin lymphoma. Relapses following autologous stem cell transplantation were seen in all patients, with brentuximab vedotin exposure varying. Negative magnetic selection isolated CD4+ T cells from thawed PBMCs. Clones were sequenced by immunoSEQ multiplex PCR, and TCRdb holds only the in-frame ones, with some missing. The table has roughly 9,100 clones, 74% seen once; the top ten hold less than 4.5%. Specimen: CD4+ T cells from blood, collected at baseline. These receptors were taken from a human donor with classical Hodgkin lymphoma.

Here the CDR3 reads CATSRDGGRREQFF. In nucleotides, the CDR3 is TGTGCCACCAGCAGAGATGGGGGGCGGAGGGAGCAGTTCTTC. V usage is TRBV15 and J usage is TRBJ2-1; D assignment may be TRBD1 or TRBD2 (6 bases each). This CDR3 has 14 amino acids. V lost 0 bases and J 10 bases, leaving 13 bases between the germline ends. Germline CDR1 reads LNHNV; CDR2 reads YYDKDF (reference sequence).

The chain couples TRBV5-1 to TRBJ2-7; 8 bases map to TRBD2. Germline V lookup: CDR1 SGHRS, CDR2 YFSETQ. The CDR3 is made up of 14 amino acids. Germline trimming cut 2 bases from V and 3 bases from J; bases unmatched to any gene: 4. The CDR3 region is CASSFDSGNYEQYF. Written as DNA, the CDR3 is TGCGCCAGCAGCTTTGATAGCGGGAACTACGAGCAGTACTTC.

The chain uses TRBV4-1 and TRBJ2-1; D is perhaps TRBD2 (6 bases). Germline lookup yields CDR1 MGHRA and CDR2 YSYEKL. Trimming removed 0 bases at V and 3 bases at J, with 15 bases between. This CDR3 contains 17 residues. Here the CDR3 DNA reads TGCGCCAGCAGCCAAGATAATTTGGGGACTTACTACAATGAGCAGTTCTTC. The encoded protein is CASSQDNLGTYYNEQFF.

The genes are TRBV5-1 and TRBJ1-2; D is perhaps TRBD1 (6 bases). CDR3 size: 12 residues. The V end lost 5 bases, the J end lost 4 bases, and 9 bases lay between the germline ends. Germline lookup yields CDR1 SGHRS and CDR2 YFSETQ. The CDR3 sequence: CASRDSRYGYTF. The CDR3 DNA reads TGCGCCAGCAGGGACAGCCGCTATGGCTACACCTTC.

The chain combines TRBV6-1 with TRBJ1-5, with a weak D call TRBD1 (5 bases). CDR1 and CDR2 (germline): MNHNS, SASEGT. There are 13 residues in the CDR3. Trimming removed 3 bases at V and 5 bases at J, with 8 bases between. The CDR3 DNA follows: TGTGCCAGCAGTGAGACACAGGATCAGCCCCAGCATTTT. Translation: CASSETQDQPQHF.

This chain connects TRBV13 to TRBJ1-2; the D gene is possibly TRBD1 (6 bases). CDR3 length equals 14 residues. Germline V gene sequence: CDR1 PRHDT, CDR2 FYEKMQ (reference sequence). The germline V and J ends were trimmed by 3 bases and 4 bases, with 12 bases remaining between them. CDR3 region: CASSFRTVVYGYTF. The CDR3 DNA follows: TGTGCCAGCAGCTTTCGGACAGTAGTCTATGGCTACACCTTC. Combining the CDR3 with reference TRBV13 and TRBJ1-2 gives the whole variable domain AAGVIQSPRHLIKEKRETATLKCYPIPRHDTVYWYQQGPGQDPQFLISFYEKMQSDKGSIPDRFSAQQFSDYHSELNMSSLELGDSALYFCASSFRTVVYGYTFGSGTRLTVV.

V is TRBV5-6 and J is TRBJ2-5; 10 nucleotides agree with TRBD2. CDR3 length: 17 amino acids. Germline V gene data show CDR1 as SGHDT and CDR2 as YYEEEE. The V and J ends lost 4 bases and 4 bases, in that order; junction bases with no gene match: 13. The CDR3 protein is CASSQTAGTSDGETQYF. The CDR3 region has the DNA TGTGCCAGCAGCCAAACCGCCGGGACTAGCGACGGAGAGACCCAGTACTTC. Full variable domain (remainder filled in from reference TRBV5-6 and TRBJ2-5): DAGVTQSPTHLIKTRGQQVTLRCSPKSGHDTVSWYQQALGQGPQFIFQYYEEEERQRGNFPDRFSGHQFPNYSSELNVNALLLGDSALYLCASSQTAGTSDGETQYFGPGTRLLVL.